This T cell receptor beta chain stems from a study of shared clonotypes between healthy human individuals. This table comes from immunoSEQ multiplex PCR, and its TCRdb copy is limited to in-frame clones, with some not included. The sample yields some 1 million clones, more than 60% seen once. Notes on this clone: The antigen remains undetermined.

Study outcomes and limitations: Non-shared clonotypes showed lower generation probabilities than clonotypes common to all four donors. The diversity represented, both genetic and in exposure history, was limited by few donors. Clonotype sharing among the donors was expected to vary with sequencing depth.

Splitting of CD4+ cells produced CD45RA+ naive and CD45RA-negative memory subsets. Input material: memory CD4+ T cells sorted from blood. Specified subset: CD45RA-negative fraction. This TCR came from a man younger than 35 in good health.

CDR3 residues: CASSQVGTESTEQFF. Here the CDR3 DNA reads TGCGCCAGCAGCCAAGTAGGGACAGAATCTACAGAGCAGTTCTTC. The chain employs TRBV4-3 and TRBJ2-1; 7 nucleotides line up with TRBD1. Germline assignment: CDR1 LGHNA and CDR2 YSLEER. The V gene end was trimmed by 1 base and the J gene end by 10 bases; junction bases not matched to a gene: 10. The length of the CDR3 is 15 residues.